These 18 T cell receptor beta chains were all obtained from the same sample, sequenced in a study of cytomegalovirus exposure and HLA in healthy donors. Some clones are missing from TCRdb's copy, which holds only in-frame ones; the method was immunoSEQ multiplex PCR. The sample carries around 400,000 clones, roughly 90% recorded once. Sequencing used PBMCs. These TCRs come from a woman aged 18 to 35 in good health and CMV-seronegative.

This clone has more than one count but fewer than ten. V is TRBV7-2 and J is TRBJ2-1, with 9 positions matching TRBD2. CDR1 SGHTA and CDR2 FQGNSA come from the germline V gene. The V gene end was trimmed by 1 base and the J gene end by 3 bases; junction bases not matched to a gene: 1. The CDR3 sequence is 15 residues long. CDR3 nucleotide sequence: TGTGCCAGCAGCTTAGGACTAGCGGTCTACAATGAGCAGTTCTTC. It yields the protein CASSLGLAVYNEQFF.

CDR3 residues: CAWGDRGRGYTF. The CDR3 nucleotides are TGTGCCTGGGGTGACAGGGGTAGAGGCTACACCTTC. This chain links TRBV30 with TRBJ1-2; 8 nucleotides agree with TRBD1. The V gene end was trimmed by 5 bases and the J gene end by 8 bases; junction bases not matched to a gene: 7. Germline assignment: CDR1 GTSNPN and CDR2 SVGIG (reference sequence). CDR3 size: 12 residues. Based on the CDR3 plus reference TRBV30 and TRBJ1-2, the full variable domain is SQTIHQWPATLVQPVGSPLSLECTVEGTSNPNLYWYRQAAGRGLQLLFYSVGIGQISSEVPQNLSASRPQDRQFILSSKKLLLSDSGFYLCAWGDRGRGYTFGSGTRLTVV.

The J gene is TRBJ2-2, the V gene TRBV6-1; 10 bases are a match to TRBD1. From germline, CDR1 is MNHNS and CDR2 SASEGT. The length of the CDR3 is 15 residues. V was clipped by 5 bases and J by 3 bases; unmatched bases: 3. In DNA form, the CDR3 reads TGTGCCAGCAGTTCCGGGACAGGGGACACCGGGGAGCTGTTTTTT. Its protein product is CASSSGTGDTGELFF.

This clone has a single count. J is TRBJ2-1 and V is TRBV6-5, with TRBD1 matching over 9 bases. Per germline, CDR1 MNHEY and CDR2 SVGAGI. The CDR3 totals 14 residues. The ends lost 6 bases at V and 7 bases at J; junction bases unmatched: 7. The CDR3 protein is CASRAPGQGNEQFF. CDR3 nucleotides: TGTGCCAGCAGGGCACCGGGACAGGGTAATGAGCAGTTCTTC.

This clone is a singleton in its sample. The CDR3 here is CASSLGDRASADTQYF. For the CDR3, the DNA is TGCGCCAGCAGCTTGGGGGACAGGGCGAGCGCAGATACGCAGTATTTT. The rearrangement joins TRBV5-1 to TRBJ2-3, with TRBD1 matching 9 bases. The germline gives CDR1 SGHRS, CDR2 YFSETQ. This CDR3 contains 16 residues. J gave up 4 bases and V 0 bases, and 6 bases lay outside the gene matches.

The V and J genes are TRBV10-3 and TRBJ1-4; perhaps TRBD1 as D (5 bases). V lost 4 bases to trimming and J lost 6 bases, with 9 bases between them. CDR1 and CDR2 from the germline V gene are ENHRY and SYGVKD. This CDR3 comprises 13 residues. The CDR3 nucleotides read TGTGCCATCAGTGCCAGGGATGATGAAAAACTGTTTTTT. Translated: CAISARDDEKLFF.

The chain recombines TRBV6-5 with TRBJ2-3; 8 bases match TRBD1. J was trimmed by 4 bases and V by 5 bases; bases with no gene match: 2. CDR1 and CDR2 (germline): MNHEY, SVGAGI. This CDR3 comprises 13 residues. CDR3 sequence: CASSQDRADTQYF. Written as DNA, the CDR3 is TGTGCCAGCAGTCAGGACAGGGCAGATACGCAGTATTTT.

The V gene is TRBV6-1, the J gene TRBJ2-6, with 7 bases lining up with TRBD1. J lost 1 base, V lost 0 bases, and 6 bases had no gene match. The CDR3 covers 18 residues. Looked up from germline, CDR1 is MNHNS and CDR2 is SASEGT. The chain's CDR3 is CASSEAVGGASGANVLTF. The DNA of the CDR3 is TGTGCCAGCAGTGAAGCTGTAGGGGGCGCATCTGGGGCCAACGTCCTGACTTTC.

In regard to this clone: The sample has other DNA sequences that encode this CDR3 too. This CDR3 reads CASSLAGGTYEQYF. DNA of the CDR3: TGTGCCAGCAGCTTAGCCGGGGGAACCTACGAGCAGTACTTC. This sequence joins TRBV11-2 and TRBJ2-7, with a weak D call TRBD2 (6 bases). V gave up 1 base and J gave up 2 bases, with 9 bases separating them. The CDR3 covers 14 residues. Looked up from germline, CDR1 is SGHAT and CDR2 is FQNNGV.

CDR3 bases: TGTGCCAGCAGCTTAAACAGAAACACCGGGGAGCTGTTTTTT. Its translation: CASSLNRNTGELFF. V usage is TRBV7-9 and J usage is TRBJ2-2; no reliable D call. Trimming pared 2 bases from V and 2 bases from J, leaving 6 bases between. Germline V gene sequence: CDR1 SEHNR, CDR2 FQNEAQ (reference sequence). The CDR3 is 14 amino acids.

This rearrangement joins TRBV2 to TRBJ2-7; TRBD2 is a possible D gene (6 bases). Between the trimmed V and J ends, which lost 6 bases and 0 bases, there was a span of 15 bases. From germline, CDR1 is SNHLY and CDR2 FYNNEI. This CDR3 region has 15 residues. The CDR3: CASRARAGDSYEQYF. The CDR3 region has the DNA TGTGCCAGCAGGGCTCGAGCGGGCGACTCCTACGAGCAGTACTTC.

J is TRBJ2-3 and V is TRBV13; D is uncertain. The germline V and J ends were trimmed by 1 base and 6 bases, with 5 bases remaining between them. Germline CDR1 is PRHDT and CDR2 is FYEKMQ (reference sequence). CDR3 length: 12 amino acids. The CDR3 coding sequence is TGTGCCAGCAGCTTAGTCCCGGATACGCAGTATTTT. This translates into CASSLVPDTQYF.

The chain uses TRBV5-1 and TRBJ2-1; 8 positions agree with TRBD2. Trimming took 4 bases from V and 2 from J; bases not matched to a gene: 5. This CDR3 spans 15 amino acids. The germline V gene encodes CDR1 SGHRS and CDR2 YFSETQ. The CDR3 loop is CASSQAGATYNEQFF. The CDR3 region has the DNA TGCGCCAGCAGCCAAGCGGGGGCCACCTACAATGAGCAGTTCTTC.

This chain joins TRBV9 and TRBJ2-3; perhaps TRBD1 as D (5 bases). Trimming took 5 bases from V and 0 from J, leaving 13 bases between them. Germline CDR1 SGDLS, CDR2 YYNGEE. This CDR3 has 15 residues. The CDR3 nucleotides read TGTGCCAGCAGAGCGACAGAACTCAGCACAGATACGCAGTATTTT. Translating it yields CASRATELSTDTQYF.

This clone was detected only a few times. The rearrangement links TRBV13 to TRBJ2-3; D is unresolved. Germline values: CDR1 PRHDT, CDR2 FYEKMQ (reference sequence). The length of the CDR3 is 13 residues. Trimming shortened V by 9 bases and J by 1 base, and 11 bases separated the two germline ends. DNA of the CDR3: TGTGCCAGTCACCGTTCGGGCACAGATACGCAGTATTTT. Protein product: CASHRSGTDTQYF.

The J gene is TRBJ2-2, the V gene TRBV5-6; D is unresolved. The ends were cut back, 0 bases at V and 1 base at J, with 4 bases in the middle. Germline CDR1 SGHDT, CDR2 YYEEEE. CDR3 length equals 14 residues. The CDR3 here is CASSLGLNTGELFF. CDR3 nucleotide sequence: TGTGCCAGCAGCTTGGGACTGAACACCGGGGAGCTGTTTTTT.

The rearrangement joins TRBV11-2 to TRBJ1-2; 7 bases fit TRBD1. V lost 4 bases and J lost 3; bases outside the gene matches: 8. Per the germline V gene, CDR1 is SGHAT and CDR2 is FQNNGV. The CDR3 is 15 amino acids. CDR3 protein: CASSSLRGADYGYTF. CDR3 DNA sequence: TGTGCCAGCAGCTCCCTCAGGGGGGCTGACTATGGCTACACCTTC.

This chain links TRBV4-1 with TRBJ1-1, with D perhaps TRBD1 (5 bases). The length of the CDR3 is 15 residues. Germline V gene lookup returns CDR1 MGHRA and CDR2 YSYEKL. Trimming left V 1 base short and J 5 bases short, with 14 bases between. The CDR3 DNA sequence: TGCGCCAGCAGCCAAGCCCCCCCCGGGGGGACTGAAGCTTTCTTT. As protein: CASSQAPPGGTEAFF.